Sequencing of this T cell receptor beta chain was carried out in a study of T cell responses to AZD1222 COVID-19 vaccine. Trimming shortened V by 3 bases and J by 11 bases, and 19 bases separated the two germline ends. This CDR3 spans 14 amino acids. CDR1 LGHDT and CDR2 YNNKEL come from the germline V gene (reference sequence). Some clones are missing from TCRdb's copy, which holds only in-frame ones; the method was immunoSEQ multiplex PCR. The data contain 80,000 or so clones, approximately 90% of them singletons. The material was peripheral blood, obtained on day 0 of AZD1222 vaccination. The receptor was derived from an adult in good health. The V call is TRBV3-1 (or the pseudogene TRBV3-2), the J call TRBJ1-1; D gene unclear. The CDR3: CASSHELAPFEAFF. The CDR3 nucleotides are TGTGCCAGCAGCCACGAATTAGCCCCATTTGAGGCTTTCTTT.